One and the same sample provided the 29 T cell receptor beta chains below, sequenced in a study of technical replicates of blood from several donors. The table came from immunoSEQ multiplex PCR; TCRdb's copy has only in-frame clones and leaves some out. The sample shows 65,000 to 80,000 clones, less than 98% of them seen only once. Sequencing used T cells isolated from PBMCs. Receptors originate from a human donor in good health.

The chain joins TRBV5-4 to TRBJ2-5; maybe TRBD1 (5 bases). The CDR3 extends over 13 amino acids. Trimming pared 0 bases from V and 4 bases from J, leaving 7 bases between. The V gene's germline CDR1 is SGHNT and CDR2 YYREEE (reference sequence). CDR3 in amino acids: CASSLGGAETQYF. CDR3 bases: TGTGCCAGCAGCTTGGGGGGCGCAGAGACCCAGTACTTC.

This chain connects TRBV20-1 to TRBJ2-1; no definite D call. Per the germline V gene, CDR1 is DFQATT and CDR2 is SNEGSKA (reference sequence). Trimming took 8 bases from V and 8 from J, leaving 10 bases between them. The CDR3 sequence is 10 residues long. CDR3 in amino acids: CSTALHEQFF. The CDR3 nucleotides read TGCAGTACAGCTTTACATGAGCAGTTCTTC.

The chain couples TRBV27 to TRBJ1-1, with D perhaps TRBD1 (5 bases). Trimming left V 5 bases short and J 0 bases short, with 10 bases between. CDR1 and CDR2 (germline): MNHEY, SMNVEV (reference sequence). This CDR3 comprises 14 residues. The CDR3 loop reads CASSPGGMNTEAFF. The DNA for the CDR3 is TGTGCCAGCAGTCCGGGGGGGATGAACACTGAAGCTTTCTTT.

V and J are TRBV5-8 and TRBJ1-1, with TRBD1 matching 8 bases. CDR3 length: 15 amino acids. The germline V gene has CDR1 SGHTS and CDR2 YDEGEE. The V gene end was trimmed by 4 bases and the J gene end by 0 bases; junction bases not matched to a gene: 5. The CDR3 DNA follows: TGTGCCAGCAGCCCGGGGACAGGTGTGAACACTGAAGCTTTCTTT. Translating gives CASSPGTGVNTEAFF. Drawing the rest from reference TRBV5-8 and TRBJ1-1, the complete variable domain is EAGVTQSPTHLIKTRGQQATLRCSPISGHTSVYWYQQALGLGLQFLLWYDEGEERNRGNFPPRFSGRQFPNYSSELNVNALELEDSALYLCASSPGTGVNTEAFFGQGTRLTVV.

The V call is TRBV7-3, the J call TRBJ1-2; 8 positions agree with TRBD1. The ends lost 2 bases at V and 3 bases at J; junction bases unmatched: 2. The CDR3 sequence is 14 residues long. Germline loops: CDR1 SGHTA, CDR2 FQGTGA. CDR3 bases: TGTGCCAGCAGCTTACAGGGGGCGGACTATGGCTACACCTTC. Protein: CASSLQGADYGYTF.

The chain joins TRBV27 to TRBJ1-2; D is perhaps TRBD1 (6 bases). Germline values: CDR1 MNHEY, CDR2 SMNVEV (reference sequence). This CDR3 contains 17 residues. Trimming shortened V by 5 bases and J by 3 bases, and 22 bases separated the two germline ends. The CDR3 region has the DNA TGTGCCAGCAGTAGTCTGACCGAGGGGGTCGGATACTATGGCTACACCTTC. It codes for CASSSLTEGVGYYGYTF.

The chain recombines TRBV5-8 with TRBJ1-3; possibly TRBD1 for D (5 bases). The V gene's germline CDR1 is SGHTS and CDR2 YDEGEE. This CDR3 is 15 amino acids long. V lost 3 bases and J 4 bases, leaving 14 bases between the germline ends. CDR3 residues: CASSWATGEGNTIYF. CDR3 DNA: TGTGCCAGCAGCTGGGCCACGGGGGAAGGAAACACCATATATTTT. The full variable domain, rest sourced from reference TRBV5-8 and TRBJ1-3, is EAGVTQSPTHLIKTRGQQATLRCSPISGHTSVYWYQQALGLGLQFLLWYDEGEERNRGNFPPRFSGRQFPNYSSELNVNALELEDSALYLCASSWATGEGNTIYFGEGSWLTVV.

CDR3 coding DNA: TGTGCCAGCAGCTTAACGGGAGAAATGTACGAGCAGTACTTC. Its translation: CASSLTGEMYEQYF. The rearrangement links TRBV5-6 to TRBJ2-7; tentatively, D is TRBD2 (6 bases). In germline, CDR1 is SGHDT, CDR2 YYEEEE. Trimming shortened V by 2 bases and J by 4 bases, and 13 bases separated the two germline ends. CDR3 length: 14 residues. The full variable domain, its missing parts supplied by reference TRBV5-6 and TRBJ2-7, is DAGVTQSPTHLIKTRGQQVTLRCSPKSGHDTVSWYQQALGQGPQFIFQYYEEEERQRGNFPDRFSGHQFPNYSSELNVNALLLGDSALYLCASSLTGEMYEQYFGPGTRLTVT.

This clone was counted once. The chain employs TRBV28 and TRBJ1-4, with 7 bases that match TRBD1. Germline-derived CDR1 and CDR2 are MDHEN and SYDVKM. The J segment lost 8 bases and the V segment lost 4 bases, leaving 7 bases of the junction unmatched. This CDR3 spans 14 amino acids. The chain's CDR3 is CASSSTGPGEKLFF. The CDR3 bases are TGTGCCAGCAGTTCGACAGGGCCGGGAGAAAAACTGTTTTTT.

The genes are TRBV4-1 and TRBJ2-1, with 8 bases fitting TRBD1. Germline V gene sequence: CDR1 MGHRA, CDR2 YSYEKL. Trimming cost V 1 base and J 7 bases; bases outside gene matches: 6. The CDR3 runs to 15 residues. CDR3 region: CASSQGWTGLNEQFF. CDR3 nucleotides: TGCGCCAGCAGCCAAGGGTGGACAGGGCTTAATGAGCAGTTCTTC.

The chain has TRBV19 and TRBJ2-3; 7 bases line up with TRBD2. With 6 bases clipped from V and 4 bases from J, the junction kept 13 bases outside the gene matches. CDR3 length: 16 residues. The germline V gene has CDR1 LNHDA and CDR2 SQIVND (reference sequence). CDR3 amino acids: CASRTSANRRADTQYF. CDR3 nucleotides: TGTGCCAGTAGAACTAGCGCCAATAGAAGGGCAGATACGCAGTATTTT.

CDR3: CASSEFGGGYEQYF. DNA of the CDR3: TGTGCCAGCAGTGAATTTGGGGGAGGATACGAGCAGTACTTC. The rearrangement uses TRBV6-1 and TRBJ2-7, with D possibly matching TRBD2 (6 bases). The CDR3 covers 14 residues. The germline V gene encodes CDR1 MNHNS and CDR2 SASEGT. Trimming left V 2 bases short and J 4 bases short, with 12 bases between.

The rearrangement uses TRBV29-1 and TRBJ2-7; 7 bases map to TRBD1. V gave up 1 base and J gave up 1 base; unmatched junction bases: 4. CDR1 and CDR2 from the germline V gene are SQVTM and ANQGSEA. The CDR3 consists of 14 residues. CDR3 sequence (DNA): TGCAGCGTTGAAGGTCACAGGGGTTCCTACGAGCAGTACTTC. This gives the protein CSVEGHRGSYEQYF.

The V gene is TRBV4-1, the J gene TRBJ2-7, with D maybe TRBD1 (7 bases). From germline, CDR1 is MGHRA and CDR2 YSYEKL. Trimming removed 2 bases at V and 4 bases at J, with 15 bases between. CDR3 length equals 15 residues. CDR3 nucleotide sequence: TGCGCCAGCAGCCAACTCAGGGGGGCGCATTACGAGCAGTACTTC. It specifies CASSQLRGAHYEQYF.

The rearrangement joins TRBV27 to TRBJ1-4, with D possibly TRBD1 on 5 matching bases. The CDR3 extends over 14 amino acids. V lost 3 bases and J 3 bases, leaving 8 bases between the germline ends. CDR1 MNHEY and CDR2 SMNVEV come from the germline V gene (reference sequence). The CDR3 DNA follows: TGTGCCAGCAGTTTTGGACATTCTAATGAAAAACTGTTTTTT. Its protein product is CASSFGHSNEKLFF.

J is TRBJ1-4 and V is TRBV5-4, with TRBD1 matching over 8 bases. The CDR3 extends over 15 amino acids. The germline CDR1 and CDR2 sequences are SGHNT and YYREEE (reference sequence). V lost 4 bases, J lost 11 bases, and 13 bases stayed unmatched. The CDR3 DNA reads TGTGCCAGCAGCCTAATTACAGGGGGGCAGGAGAAACTGTTTTTT. This gives the protein CASSLITGGQEKLFF.

The chain couples TRBV5-5 to TRBJ2-7, with 9 bases matching TRBD2. J gave up 4 bases and V 2 bases, and 4 bases lay outside the gene matches. Germline CDR1 is SGHKS and CDR2 is YYEKEE (reference sequence). The CDR3 runs to 14 residues. CDR3 bases: TGTGCCAGCAGCTTCTCTAGCGGGATATACGAGCAGTACTTC. Its protein is CASSFSSGIYEQYF.

CDR3 DNA: TGCGCCACCAGGGGGCTATCGGGGGCCAACGTCCTGACTTTC. It codes for CATRGLSGANVLTF. The chain links TRBV10-2 to TRBJ2-6; TRBD1 aligns across 8 bases. CDR3 size: 14 residues. Losses at the gene ends were 10 bases for V and 4 bases for J; bases not matched to a gene: 6. Germline lookup yields CDR1 WSHSY and CDR2 SAAADI.

This sequence joins TRBV4-1 and TRBJ2-7, with a weak D call TRBD2 (6 bases). Trimming took 1 base from V and 5 from J, leaving 9 bases between them. This CDR3 comprises 13 residues. CDR1 and CDR2 from the germline V gene are MGHRA and YSYEKL. This CDR3 reads CASSQVRGNEQYF. In nucleotides, the CDR3 is TGCGCCAGCAGCCAAGTTCGCGGGAACGAGCAGTACTTC.

The chain joins TRBV7-9 to TRBJ2-3, with TRBD2 identical over 9 bases. The CDR3 extends over 15 amino acids. CDR1 SEHNR and CDR2 FQNEAQ come from the germline V gene (reference sequence). Losses at the gene ends were 1 base for V and 6 bases for J; bases not matched to a gene: 5. This CDR3 reads CASSLGREGRDTQYF. The CDR3 nucleotides are TGTGCCAGCAGCTTAGGGCGGGAGGGCCGGGATACGCAGTATTTT.

A single count supports this clone. CDR3 in DNA: TGTGCCAGCATGGGACAGGGGAGTTCGGCTGAAGCTTTCTTT. Its translation is CASMGQGSSAEAFF. The chain uses TRBV27 and TRBJ1-1; 10 nucleotides line up with TRBD1. V gave up 7 bases and J gave up 6 bases; unmatched junction bases: 8. This CDR3 region has 14 residues. Germline CDR1 reads MNHEY; CDR2 reads SMNVEV (reference sequence).

The rearrangement links TRBV9 to TRBJ2-7; D is possibly TRBD2 (6 bases). Germline V gene lookup returns CDR1 SGDLS and CDR2 YYNGEE. The CDR3 covers 16 residues. V dropped 1 base and J dropped 1 base, with 15 bases sitting between them. The CDR3 DNA is TGTGCCAGCAGCGTACGGAGACTAGGGTATTCCTACGAGCAGTACTTC. Its translation is CASSVRRLGYSYEQYF.

In this sample, this clone turned up once. V usage is TRBV9 and J usage is TRBJ2-1; 10 positions match TRBD2. CDR3 length equals 18 residues. V shed 3 bases and J 1 base; nucleotides not matched to a gene: 10. The germline CDR1 and CDR2 sequences are SGDLS and YYNGEE. CDR3 region: CASSDPSGSLGSYNEQFF. CDR3 bases: TGTGCCAGCAGCGACCCTAGCGGGAGTTTGGGTTCCTACAATGAGCAGTTCTTC. Filled out from reference TRBV9 and TRBJ2-1, the complete variable domain reads DSGVTQTPKHLITATGQRVTLRCSPRSGDLSVYWYQQSLDQGLQFLIQYYNGEERAKGNILERFSAQQFPDLHSELNLSSLELGDSALYFCASSDPSGSLGSYNEQFFGPGTRLTVL.

This clone was counted once. The J gene is TRBJ1-2, the V gene TRBV5-1; D not certain. CDR3 size: 13 residues. V shed 4 bases and J shed 2 bases, with 9 bases lying between them. The germline V gene encodes CDR1 SGHRS and CDR2 YFSETQ. The CDR3 is CASSVDTNYGYTF. CDR3 nucleotides: TGCGCCAGCAGCGTTGACACCAACTATGGCTACACCTTC.

The chain links TRBV4-2 to TRBJ1-1, with a tentative D call TRBD1 (5 bases). This CDR3 spans 15 amino acids. Germline CDR1 LGHNA, CDR2 YNFKEQ. V lost 3 bases and J lost 2, with 13 bases in between. CDR3 loop: CASSQEETANTEAFF. The DNA for the CDR3 is TGTGCCAGCAGCCAGGAAGAGACAGCTAACACTGAAGCTTTCTTT.

Notes on this clone: A junction boundary mismatches the germline segment, possibly from a read error. The chain joins TRBV28 to TRBJ2-7, with a weak D call TRBD2 (6 bases). Germline V gene lookup returns CDR1 MDHEN and CDR2 SYDVKM. The CDR3 runs to 11 residues. CDR3 nucleotide sequence: TGTGCCAGCAGCGTACTGTGGAGGGTGAACTTC. Protein: CASSVLWRVNF.

The V and J genes are TRBV4-2 and TRBJ1-2; D perhaps matches TRBD1 (6 bases). The length of the CDR3 is 14 residues. Trimming shortened V by 0 bases and J by 4 bases, and 9 bases separated the two germline ends. Germline V gene lookup returns CDR1 LGHNA and CDR2 YNFKEQ. The CDR3 is CASSQEQGVYGYTF. Written as DNA, the CDR3 is TGTGCCAGCAGCCAAGAACAGGGTGTCTATGGCTACACCTTC.

The chain carries TRBV27 and TRBJ2-5; the match to TRBD1 covers 9 bases. Trimming removed 4 bases from V and 5 bases from J; junction bases left unmatched: 8. CDR3 length equals 15 residues. Per the germline V gene, CDR1 is MNHEY and CDR2 is SMNVEV (reference sequence). DNA for the CDR3: TGTGCCAGCAGTTCCGGGACAGGGTCCGTGGAGACCCAGTACTTC. This translates into CASSSGTGSVETQYF.

The genes are TRBV28 and TRBJ2-3; 9 bases fit TRBD2. Germline trimming cut 6 bases from V and 5 bases from J; bases unmatched to any gene: 6. There are 14 residues in the CDR3. The V gene's germline CDR1 is MDHEN and CDR2 SYDVKM. CDR3 bases: TGTGCCAGCAGATATAGCGGGGGCAGAGATACGCAGTATTTT. Translation: CASRYSGGRDTQYF.